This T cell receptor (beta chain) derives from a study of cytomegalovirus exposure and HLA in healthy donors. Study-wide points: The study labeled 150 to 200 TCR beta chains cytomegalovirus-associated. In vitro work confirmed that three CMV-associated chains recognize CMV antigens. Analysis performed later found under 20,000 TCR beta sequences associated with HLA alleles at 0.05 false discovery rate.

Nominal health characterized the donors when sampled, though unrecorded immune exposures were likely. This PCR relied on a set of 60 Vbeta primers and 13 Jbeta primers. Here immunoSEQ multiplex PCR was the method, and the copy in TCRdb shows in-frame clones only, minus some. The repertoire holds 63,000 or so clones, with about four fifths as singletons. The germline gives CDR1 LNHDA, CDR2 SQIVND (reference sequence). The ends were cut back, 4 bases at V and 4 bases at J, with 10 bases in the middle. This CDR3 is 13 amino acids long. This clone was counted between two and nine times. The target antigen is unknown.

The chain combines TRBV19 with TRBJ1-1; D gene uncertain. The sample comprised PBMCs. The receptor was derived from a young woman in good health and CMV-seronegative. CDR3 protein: CASSRAGGTEAFF. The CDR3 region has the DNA TGTGCCAGTAGTAGGGCAGGAGGCACTGAAGCTTTCTTT.